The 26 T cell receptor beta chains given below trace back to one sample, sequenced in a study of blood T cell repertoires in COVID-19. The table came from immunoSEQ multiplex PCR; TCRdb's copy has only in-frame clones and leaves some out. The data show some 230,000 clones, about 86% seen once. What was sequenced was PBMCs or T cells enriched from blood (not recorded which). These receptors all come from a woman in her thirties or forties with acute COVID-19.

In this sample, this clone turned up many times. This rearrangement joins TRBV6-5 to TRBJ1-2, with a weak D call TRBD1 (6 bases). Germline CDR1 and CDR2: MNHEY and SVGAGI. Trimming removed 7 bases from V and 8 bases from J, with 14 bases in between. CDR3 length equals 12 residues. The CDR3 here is CASTPDSGGYTF. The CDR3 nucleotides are TGTGCCAGCACCCCGGACAGTGGGGGCTACACCTTC.

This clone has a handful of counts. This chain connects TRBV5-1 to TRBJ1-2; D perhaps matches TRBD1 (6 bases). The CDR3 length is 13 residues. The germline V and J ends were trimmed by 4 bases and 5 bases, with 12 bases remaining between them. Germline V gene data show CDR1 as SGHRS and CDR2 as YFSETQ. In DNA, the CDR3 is TGCGCCAGCAGCCGGGACACGCCATATGGCTACACCTTC. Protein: CASSRDTPYGYTF.

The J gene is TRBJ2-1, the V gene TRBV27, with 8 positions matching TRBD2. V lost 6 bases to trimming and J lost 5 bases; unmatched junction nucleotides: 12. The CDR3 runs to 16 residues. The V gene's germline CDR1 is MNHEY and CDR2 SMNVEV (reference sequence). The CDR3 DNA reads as TGTGCCAGCAGCACTGGGCTAGCGGGTTTTCACAATGAGCAGTTCTTC. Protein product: CASSTGLAGFHNEQFF.

In DNA form, the CDR3 reads TGTGCCAGCTCACCGAAACAGAGCCCGAATGAAAAACTGTTTTTT. It encodes CASSPKQSPNEKLFF. The V call is TRBV18, the J call TRBJ1-4; D remains ambiguous. V lost 3 bases, J lost 5 bases, and 13 bases lay in between. This CDR3 comprises 15 residues. Per germline, CDR1 KGHSH and CDR2 LQKENI.

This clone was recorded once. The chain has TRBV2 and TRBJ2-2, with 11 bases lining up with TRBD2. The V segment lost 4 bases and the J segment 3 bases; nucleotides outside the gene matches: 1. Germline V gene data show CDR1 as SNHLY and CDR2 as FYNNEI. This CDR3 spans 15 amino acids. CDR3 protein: CASSVLAGDTGELFF. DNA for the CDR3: TGTGCCAGCAGTGTACTAGCGGGGGACACCGGGGAGCTGTTTTTT.

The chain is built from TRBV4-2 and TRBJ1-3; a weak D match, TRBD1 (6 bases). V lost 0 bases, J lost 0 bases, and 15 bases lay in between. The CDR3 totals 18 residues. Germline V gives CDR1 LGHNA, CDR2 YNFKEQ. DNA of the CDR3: TGTGCCAGCAGCCAAGAAACGACAGGTCCTAGCTCTGGAAACACCATATATTTT. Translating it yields CASSQETTGPSSGNTIYF.

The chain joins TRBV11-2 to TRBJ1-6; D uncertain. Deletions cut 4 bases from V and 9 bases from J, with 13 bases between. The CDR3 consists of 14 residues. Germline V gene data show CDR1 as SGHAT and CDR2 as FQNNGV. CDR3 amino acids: CASSSNEGSSPLHF. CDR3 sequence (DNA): TGTGCCAGCAGCTCAAACGAAGGGAGTTCACCCCTCCACTTT. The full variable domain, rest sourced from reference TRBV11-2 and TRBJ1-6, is EAGVAQSPRYKIIEKRQSVAFWCNPISGHATLYWYQQILGQGPKLLIQFQNNGVVDDSQLPKDRFSAERLKGVDSTLKIQPAKLEDSAVYLCASSSNEGSSPLHFGNGTRLTVT.

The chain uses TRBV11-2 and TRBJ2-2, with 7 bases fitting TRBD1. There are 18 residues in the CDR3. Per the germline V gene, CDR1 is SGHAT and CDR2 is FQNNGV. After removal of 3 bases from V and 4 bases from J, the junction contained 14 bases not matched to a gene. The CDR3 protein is CASSFDRVGWGFTGELFF. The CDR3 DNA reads TGTGCCAGCAGCTTTGACAGGGTAGGATGGGGATTCACCGGGGAGCTGTTTTTT.

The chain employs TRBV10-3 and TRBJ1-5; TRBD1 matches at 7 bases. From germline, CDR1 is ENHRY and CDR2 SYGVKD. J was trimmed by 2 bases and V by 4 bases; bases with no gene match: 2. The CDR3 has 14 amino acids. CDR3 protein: CAISGQGGNQPQHF. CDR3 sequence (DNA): TGTGCCATCAGTGGGCAGGGGGGCAATCAGCCCCAGCATTTT.

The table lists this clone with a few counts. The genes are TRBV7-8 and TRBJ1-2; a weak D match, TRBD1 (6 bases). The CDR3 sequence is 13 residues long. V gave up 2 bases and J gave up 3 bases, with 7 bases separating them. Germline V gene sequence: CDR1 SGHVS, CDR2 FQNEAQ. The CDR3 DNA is TGTGCCAGCAGCTTAAGACAGGACTATGGCTACACCTTC. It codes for CASSLRQDYGYTF.

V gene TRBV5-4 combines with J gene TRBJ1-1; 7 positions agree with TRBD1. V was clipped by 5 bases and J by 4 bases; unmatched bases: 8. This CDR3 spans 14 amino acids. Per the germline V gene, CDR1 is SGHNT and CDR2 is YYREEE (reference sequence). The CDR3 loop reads CASSPRDRGTEAFF. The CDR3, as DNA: TGTGCCAGCAGTCCCCGGGACAGAGGCACTGAAGCTTTCTTT. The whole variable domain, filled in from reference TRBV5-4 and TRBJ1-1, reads ETGVTQSPTHLIKTRGQQVTLRCSSQSGHNTVSWYQQALGQGPQFIFQYYREEENGRGNFPPRFSGLQFPNYSSELNVNALELDDSALYLCASSPRDRGTEAFFGQGTRLTVV.

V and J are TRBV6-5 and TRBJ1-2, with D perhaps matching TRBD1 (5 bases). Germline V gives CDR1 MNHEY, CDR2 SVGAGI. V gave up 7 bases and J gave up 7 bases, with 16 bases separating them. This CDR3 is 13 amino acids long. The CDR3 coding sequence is TGTGCCAGCACCCTCCTTCAGGGCGCTGGCTACACCTTC. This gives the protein CASTLLQGAGYTF.

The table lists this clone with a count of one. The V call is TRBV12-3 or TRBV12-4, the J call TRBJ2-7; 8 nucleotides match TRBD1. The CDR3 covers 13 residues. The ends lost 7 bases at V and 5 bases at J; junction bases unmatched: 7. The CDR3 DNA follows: TGTGCCAGCAATCGTCCAGGGGGCCACGAGCAGTACTTC. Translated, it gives CASNRPGGHEQYF.

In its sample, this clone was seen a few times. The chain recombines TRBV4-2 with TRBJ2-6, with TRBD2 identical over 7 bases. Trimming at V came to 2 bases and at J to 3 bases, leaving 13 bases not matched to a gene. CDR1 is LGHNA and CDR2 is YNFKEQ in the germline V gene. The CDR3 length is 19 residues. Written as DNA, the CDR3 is TGTGCCAGCAGCCAAATTGGAAGCGGGGAGGGTTTTGGGGCCAACGTCCTGACTTTC. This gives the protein CASSQIGSGEGFGANVLTF.

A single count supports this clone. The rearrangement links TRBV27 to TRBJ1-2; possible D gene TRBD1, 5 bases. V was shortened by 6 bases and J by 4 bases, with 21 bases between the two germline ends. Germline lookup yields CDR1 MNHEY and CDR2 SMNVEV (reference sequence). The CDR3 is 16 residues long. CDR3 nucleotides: TGTGCCAGCAGCCCCACCCACGGACACAGTTTCTATGGCTACACCTTC. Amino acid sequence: CASSPTHGHSFYGYTF.

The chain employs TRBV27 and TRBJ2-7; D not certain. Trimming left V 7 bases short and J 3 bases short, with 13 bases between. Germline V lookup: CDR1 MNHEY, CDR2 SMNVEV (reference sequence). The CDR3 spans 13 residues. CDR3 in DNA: TGTGCCAGCAAACCACCTAATCGCTACGAGCAGTACTTC. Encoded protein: CASKPPNRYEQYF.

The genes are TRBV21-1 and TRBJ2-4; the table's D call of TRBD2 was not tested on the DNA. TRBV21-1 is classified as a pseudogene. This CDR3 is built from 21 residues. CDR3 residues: CASSAPGGLLAALVAKNIQYF. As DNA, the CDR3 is TGTGCCAGCAGCGCACCAGGGGGACTACTAGCGGCCCTCGTAGCCAAAAACATTCAGTACTTC.

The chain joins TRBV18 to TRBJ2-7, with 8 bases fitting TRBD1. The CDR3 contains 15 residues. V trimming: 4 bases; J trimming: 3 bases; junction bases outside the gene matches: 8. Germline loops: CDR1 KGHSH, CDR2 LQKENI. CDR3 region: CASSRGQGPYYEQYF. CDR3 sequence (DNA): TGTGCCAGCTCACGCGGACAGGGCCCTTACTACGAGCAGTACTTC.

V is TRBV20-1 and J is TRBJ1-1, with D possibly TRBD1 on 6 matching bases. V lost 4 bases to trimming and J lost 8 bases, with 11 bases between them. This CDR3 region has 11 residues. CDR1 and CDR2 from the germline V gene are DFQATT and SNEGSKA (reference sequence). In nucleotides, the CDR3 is TGCAGTGCTAAAGGGGGGGTGGAAGCTTTCTTT. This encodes CSAKGGVEAFF.

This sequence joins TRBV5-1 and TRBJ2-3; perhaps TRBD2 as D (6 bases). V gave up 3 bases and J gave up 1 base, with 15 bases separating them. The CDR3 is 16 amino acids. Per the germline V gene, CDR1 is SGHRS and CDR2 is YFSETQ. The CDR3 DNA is TGCGCCAGCAGCTCGTCTCCGGGACTCCGCACAGATACGCAGTATTTT. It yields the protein CASSSSPGLRTDTQYF.

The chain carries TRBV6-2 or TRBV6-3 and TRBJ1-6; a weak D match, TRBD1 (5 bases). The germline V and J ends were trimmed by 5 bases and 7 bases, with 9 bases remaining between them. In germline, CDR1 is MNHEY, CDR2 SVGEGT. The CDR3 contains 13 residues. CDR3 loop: CASSPRQNSPLHF. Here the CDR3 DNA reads TGTGCCAGCAGTCCACGACAGAATTCACCCCTCCACTTT.

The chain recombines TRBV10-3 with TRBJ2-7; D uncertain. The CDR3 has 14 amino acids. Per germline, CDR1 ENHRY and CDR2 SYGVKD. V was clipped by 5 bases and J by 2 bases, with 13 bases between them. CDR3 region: CAISHSLPTYEQYF. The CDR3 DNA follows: TGTGCCATCAGTCACTCCCTACCAACCTACGAGCAGTACTTC.

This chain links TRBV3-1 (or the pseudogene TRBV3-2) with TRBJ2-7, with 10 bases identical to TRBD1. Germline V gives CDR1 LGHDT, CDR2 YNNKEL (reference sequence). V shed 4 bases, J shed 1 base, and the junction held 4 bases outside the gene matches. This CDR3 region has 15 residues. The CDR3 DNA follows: TGTGCCAGCAGCCGACGGGACAGGGGATCCTACGAGCAGTACTTC. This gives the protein CASSRRDRGSYEQYF.

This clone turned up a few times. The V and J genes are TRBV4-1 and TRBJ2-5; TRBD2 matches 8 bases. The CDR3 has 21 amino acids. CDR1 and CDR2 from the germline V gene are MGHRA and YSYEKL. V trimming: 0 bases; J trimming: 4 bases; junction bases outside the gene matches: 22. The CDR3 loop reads CASSQETTGGWLVAGRETQYF. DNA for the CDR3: TGCGCCAGCAGCCAAGAAACAACGGGGGGATGGTTGGTAGCGGGAAGAGAGACCCAGTACTTC.

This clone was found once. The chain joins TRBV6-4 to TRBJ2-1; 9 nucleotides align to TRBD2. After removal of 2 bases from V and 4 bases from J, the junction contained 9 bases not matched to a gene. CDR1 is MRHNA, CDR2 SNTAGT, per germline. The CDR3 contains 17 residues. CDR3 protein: CASSDPSGGPIYNEQFF. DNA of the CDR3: TGTGCCAGCAGTGACCCCAGCGGGGGGCCCATATACAATGAGCAGTTCTTC.

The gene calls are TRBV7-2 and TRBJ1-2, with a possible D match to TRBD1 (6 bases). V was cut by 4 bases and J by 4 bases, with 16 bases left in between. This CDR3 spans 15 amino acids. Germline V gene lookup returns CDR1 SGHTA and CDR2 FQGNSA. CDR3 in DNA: TGTGCCAGCAGCTCGCGGACAGCCTCCTTCTATGGCTACACCTTC. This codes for CASSSRTASFYGYTF.